Below are 14 T cell receptor beta chains sequenced from a single sample in a study of human T cells and chemical hapten exposure. Sample time point: patch test 3, about 24 weeks after DPC sensitization. Treatment denoted: therapeutic diphenylcyclopropenone sensitization with weekly scalp DPC. TCRdb passed the RACE reads through MiXCR, listing each CDR3 protein once. Found here are over 100,000 distinct CDR3 sequences, approximately 11% of them singletons; the top ten hold approximately 2.5%. Source: whole blood, taken in connection with sensitization to the hapten diphenylcyclopropenone (DPC). The receptors derive from a woman in her forties or fifties with alopecia areata. Some clones in this sample may be carry-over from other donors' samples.

This clonotype was detected ten times or more. V usage is TRBV5-4 and J usage is TRBJ2-1; 12 bases map to TRBD2. CDR1 is SGHNT, CDR2 YYREEE, per germline (reference sequence). V gave up 5 bases and J gave up 8 bases; unmatched junction bases: 8. This CDR3 is 15 amino acids long. CDR3 region: CASSTGLAGRDEQFF. In nucleotides, the CDR3 is TGTGCCAGCAGTACCGGACTAGCGGGAAGGGATGAGCAGTTCTTC.

This rearrangement joins TRBV7-2 to TRBJ1-1; 8 nucleotides match TRBD1. Looked up from germline, CDR1 is SGHTA and CDR2 is FQGNSA. The CDR3 extends over 16 amino acids. With 4 bases clipped from V and 6 bases from J, the junction kept 13 bases outside the gene matches. The CDR3 region is CASSSGFDRGMAEAFF. CDR3 DNA sequence: TGTGCCAGCAGCTCTGGTTTTGACAGGGGAATGGCTGAAGCTTTCTTT.

The chain is built from TRBV20-1 and TRBJ1-1; D is perhaps TRBD1 (6 bases). The germline V gene encodes CDR1 DFQATT and CDR2 SNEGSKA (reference sequence). The V end lost 6 bases, the J end lost 2 bases, and 13 bases lay between the germline ends. CDR3 length: 13 amino acids. The DNA for the CDR3 is TGCAGTGCCAAAAAACAGGGTAACACTGAAGCTTTCTTT. Its translation: CSAKKQGNTEAFF.

This sequence joins TRBV10-3 and TRBJ1-6, with 9 bases matching TRBD1. The germline CDR1 and CDR2 sequences are ENHRY and SYGVKD. Losses at the gene ends were 2 bases for V and 7 bases for J; bases not matched to a gene: 3. The CDR3 length is 15 residues. The CDR3 here is CAISEDRGRNSPLHF. For the CDR3, the DNA is TGTGCCATCAGTGAGGACAGGGGGAGGAATTCACCCCTCCACTTT.

This clonotype was seen a few times. This chain uses TRBV28 with TRBJ2-1; 10 bases map to TRBD2. The CDR3 is made up of 17 amino acids. CDR1 and CDR2 from the germline V gene are MDHEN and SYDVKM. Trimming took 6 bases from V and 1 from J; bases not matched to a gene: 9. The CDR3 is CASSPPGLAPSYNEQFF. The DNA of the CDR3 is TGTGCCAGCAGCCCCCCGGGACTAGCGCCGTCCTACAATGAGCAGTTCTTC.

This clonotype was observed a handful of times. The gene calls are TRBV13 and TRBJ2-3; no clear D. This CDR3 comprises 14 residues. The ends were cut back, 4 bases at V and 0 bases at J, with 8 bases in the middle. Germline assignment: CDR1 PRHDT and CDR2 FYEKMQ (reference sequence). The CDR3 is CASSSPTSTDTQYF. Written as DNA, the CDR3 is TGTGCCAGCAGCTCACCGACTAGCACAGATACGCAGTATTTT.

V and J are TRBV9 and TRBJ2-4, with a weak D call TRBD2 (7 bases). From germline, CDR1 is SGDLS and CDR2 YYNGEE. V lost 0 bases and J lost 9, with 10 bases in between. This CDR3 comprises 13 residues. CDR3 protein: CASSVGEGGIQYF. The CDR3 nucleotides are TGTGCCAGCAGCGTAGGGGAGGGGGGCATTCAGTACTTC.

This clonotype was seen at least ten times. The chain carries TRBV7-6 and TRBJ2-7, with D unclear. The V gene lost 4 bases and the J gene lost 5 bases, with 9 bases spanning the gap. The CDR3 covers 12 residues. Germline V gene data show CDR1 as SGHVS and CDR2 as FNYEAQ. Here the CDR3 reads CASSSAYNEQYF. In DNA, the CDR3 is TGTGCCAGCAGCTCGGCCTACAACGAGCAGTACTTC.

V usage is TRBV5-4 and J usage is TRBJ2-7, with TRBD1 identical over 11 bases. The CDR3 totals 15 residues. V gave up 0 bases and J gave up 7 bases; unmatched junction bases: 6. From germline, CDR1 is SGHNT and CDR2 YYREEE (reference sequence). The CDR3 nucleotides read TGTGCCAGCAGCTTGGTTGGACAGGGGGCAGGGGAGCAGTACTTC. Its translation is CASSLVGQGAGEQYF.

This clonotype appeared a few times. V usage is TRBV7-9 and J usage is TRBJ1-1, with 9 bases lining up with TRBD1. The CDR3 is 15 amino acids. V shed 5 bases and J 4 bases; nucleotides not matched to a gene: 8. CDR1 and CDR2 (germline): SEHNR, FQNEAQ (reference sequence). CDR3 sequence reads: CASSGYGTGSTEAFF. Here the CDR3 DNA reads TGTGCCAGCAGCGGGTACGGGACAGGGTCCACTGAAGCTTTCTTT.

V and J are TRBV4-1 and TRBJ2-5; possibly TRBD2 for D (7 bases). The CDR3 extends over 16 amino acids. V dropped 0 bases and J dropped 1 base, with 12 bases sitting between them. CDR1 is MGHRA and CDR2 is YSYEKL in the germline V gene. The CDR3 DNA reads as TGCGCCAGCAGCCAAGATATGCGGGGGCCCCAAGAGACCCAGTACTTC. Protein: CASSQDMRGPQETQYF.

This clonotype has a handful of counts. This chain uses TRBV27 with TRBJ2-3; D unclear. Trimming pared 3 bases from V and 3 bases from J, leaving 7 bases between. There are 13 residues in the CDR3. Germline-derived CDR1 and CDR2 are MNHEY and SMNVEV (reference sequence). Here the CDR3 DNA reads TGTGCCAGCAGTTTTGTGGGGACAGATACGCAGTATTTT. It yields the protein CASSFVGTDTQYF.

J is TRBJ1-6 and V is TRBV6-2 or TRBV6-3, with D possibly TRBD1 on 5 matching bases. The CDR3 spans 15 residues. Trimming removed 2 bases at V and 9 bases at J, with 14 bases between. Germline V lookup: CDR1 MNHEY, CDR2 SVGEGT. In DNA form, the CDR3 reads TGTGCCAGCAGTTACGTGGACACCTCAAGTTCACCCCTCCACTTT. It specifies CASSYVDTSSSPLHF.

In this sample, this clonotype turned up a few times. The rearrangement joins TRBV7-9 to TRBJ2-3, with D uncertain. The J call may be faulty, since TRBJ1-5 better matches the DNA end. Germline CDR1 SEHNR, CDR2 FQNEAQ (reference sequence). The CDR3 loop spans 12 amino acids. CDR3 loop: CASSSRTDTQHF. The DNA for the CDR3 is TGTGCCAGCAGCTCCCGCACAGATACGCAGCATTTT.